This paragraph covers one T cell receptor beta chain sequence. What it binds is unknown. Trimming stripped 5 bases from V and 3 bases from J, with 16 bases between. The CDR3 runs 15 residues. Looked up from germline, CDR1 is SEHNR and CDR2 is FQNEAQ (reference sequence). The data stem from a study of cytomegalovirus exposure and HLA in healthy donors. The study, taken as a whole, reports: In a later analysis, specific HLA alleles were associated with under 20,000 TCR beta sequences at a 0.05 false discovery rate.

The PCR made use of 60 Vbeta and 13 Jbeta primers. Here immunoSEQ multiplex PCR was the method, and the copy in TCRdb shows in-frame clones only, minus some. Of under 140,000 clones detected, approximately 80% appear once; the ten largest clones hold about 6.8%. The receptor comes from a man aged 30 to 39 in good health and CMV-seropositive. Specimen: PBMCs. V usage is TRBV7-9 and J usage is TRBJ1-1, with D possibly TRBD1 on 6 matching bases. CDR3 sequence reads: CASSPPNRDDTEAFF. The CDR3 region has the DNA TGTGCCAGCAGCCCACCCAACAGGGATGACACTGAAGCTTTCTTT.